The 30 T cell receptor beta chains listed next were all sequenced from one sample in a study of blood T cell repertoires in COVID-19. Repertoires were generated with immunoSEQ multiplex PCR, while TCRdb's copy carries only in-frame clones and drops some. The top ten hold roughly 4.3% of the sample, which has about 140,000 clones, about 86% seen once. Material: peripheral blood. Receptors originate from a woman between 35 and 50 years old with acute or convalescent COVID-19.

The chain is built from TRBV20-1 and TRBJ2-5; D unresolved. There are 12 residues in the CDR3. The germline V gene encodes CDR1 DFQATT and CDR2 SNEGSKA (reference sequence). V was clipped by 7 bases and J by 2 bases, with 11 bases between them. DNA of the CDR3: TGCAGTGTTACTGACTTTCAAGAGACCCAGTACTTC. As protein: CSVTDFQETQYF.

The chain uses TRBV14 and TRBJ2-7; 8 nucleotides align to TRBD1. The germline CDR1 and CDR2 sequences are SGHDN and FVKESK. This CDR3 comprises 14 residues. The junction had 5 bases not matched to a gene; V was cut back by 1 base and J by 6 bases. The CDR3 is CASSQAPTGGEQYF. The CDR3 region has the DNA TGTGCCAGCAGCCAAGCCCCTACAGGGGGCGAGCAGTACTTC.

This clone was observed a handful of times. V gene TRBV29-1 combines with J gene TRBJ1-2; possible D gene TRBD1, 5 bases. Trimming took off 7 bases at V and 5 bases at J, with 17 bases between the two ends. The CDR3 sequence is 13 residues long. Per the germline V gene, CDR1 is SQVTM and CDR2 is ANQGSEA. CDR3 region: CSAQVGGLYGYTF. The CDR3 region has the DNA TGCAGCGCCCAGGTGGGGGGACTTTATGGCTACACCTTC.

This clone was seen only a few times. The CDR3 region has the DNA TGCGCCAGCAGTCCGACAGGGGGCACGGGTGAAAAACTGTTTTTT. Protein product: CASSPTGGTGEKLFF. The chain is built from TRBV4-3 and TRBJ1-4, with TRBD1 matching 10 bases. Trimming removed 6 bases from V and 7 bases from J; junction bases left unmatched: 8. Per the germline V gene, CDR1 is LGHNA and CDR2 is YSLEER. This CDR3 contains 15 residues.

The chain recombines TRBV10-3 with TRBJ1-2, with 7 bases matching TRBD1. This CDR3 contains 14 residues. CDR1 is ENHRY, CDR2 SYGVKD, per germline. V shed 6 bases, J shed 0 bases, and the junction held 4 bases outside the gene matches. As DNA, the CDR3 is TGTGCCATCAGGGACGGGACAGCTAACTATGGCTACACCTTC. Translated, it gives CAIRDGTANYGYTF.

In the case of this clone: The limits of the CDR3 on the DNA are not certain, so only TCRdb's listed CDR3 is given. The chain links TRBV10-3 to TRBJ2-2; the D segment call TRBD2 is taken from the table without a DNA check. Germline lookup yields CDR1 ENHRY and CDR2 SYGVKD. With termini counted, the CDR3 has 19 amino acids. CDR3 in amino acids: CAISEVRAGAFFGNGELFF.

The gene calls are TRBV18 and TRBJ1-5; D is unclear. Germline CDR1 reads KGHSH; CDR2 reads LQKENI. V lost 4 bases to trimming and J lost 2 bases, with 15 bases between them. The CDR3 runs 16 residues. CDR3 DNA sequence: TGTGCCAGCTCACTATCAACCCCAGTCGGCAATCAGCCCCAGCATTTT. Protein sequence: CASSLSTPVGNQPQHF. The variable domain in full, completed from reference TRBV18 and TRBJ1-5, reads NAGVMQNPRHLVRRRGQEARLRCSPMKGHSHVYWYRQLPEEGLKFMVYLQKENIIDESGMPKERFSAEFPKEGPSILRIQQVVRGDSAAYFCASSLSTPVGNQPQHFGDGTRLSIL.

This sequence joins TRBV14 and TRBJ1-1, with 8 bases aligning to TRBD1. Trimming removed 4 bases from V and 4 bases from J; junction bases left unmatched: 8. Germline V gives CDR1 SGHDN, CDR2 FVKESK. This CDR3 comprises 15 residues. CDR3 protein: CASSRSGQGRTEAFF. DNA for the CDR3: TGTGCCAGCAGCCGTTCCGGACAGGGTCGCACTGAAGCTTTCTTT.

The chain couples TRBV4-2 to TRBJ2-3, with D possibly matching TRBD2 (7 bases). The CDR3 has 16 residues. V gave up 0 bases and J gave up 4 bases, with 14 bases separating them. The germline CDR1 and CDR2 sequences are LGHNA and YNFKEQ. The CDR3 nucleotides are TGTGCCAGCAGCCAAGATTGGGGGGGGGCCTCAGATACGCAGTATTTT. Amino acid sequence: CASSQDWGGASDTQYF.

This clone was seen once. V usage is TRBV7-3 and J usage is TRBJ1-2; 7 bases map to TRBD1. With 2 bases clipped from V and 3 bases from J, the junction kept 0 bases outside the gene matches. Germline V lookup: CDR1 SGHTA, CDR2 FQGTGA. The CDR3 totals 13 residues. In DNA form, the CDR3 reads TGTGCCAGCAGCTTACAGGGGGACTATGGCTACACCTTC. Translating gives CASSLQGDYGYTF.

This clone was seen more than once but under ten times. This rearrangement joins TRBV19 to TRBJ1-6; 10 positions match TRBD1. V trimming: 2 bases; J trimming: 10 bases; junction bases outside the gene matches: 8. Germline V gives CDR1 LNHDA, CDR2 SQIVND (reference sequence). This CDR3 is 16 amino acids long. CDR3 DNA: TGTGCCAGTAGTATAATCTTCGGGACAGGGGTATCACCCCTCCACTTT. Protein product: CASSIIFGTGVSPLHF.

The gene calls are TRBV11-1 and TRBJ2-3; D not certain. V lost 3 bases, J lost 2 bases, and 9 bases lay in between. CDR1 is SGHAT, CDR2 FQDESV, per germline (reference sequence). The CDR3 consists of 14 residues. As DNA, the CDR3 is TGTGCCAGCAGCTTTAGCCAGAACACAGATACGCAGTATTTT. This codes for CASSFSQNTDTQYF.

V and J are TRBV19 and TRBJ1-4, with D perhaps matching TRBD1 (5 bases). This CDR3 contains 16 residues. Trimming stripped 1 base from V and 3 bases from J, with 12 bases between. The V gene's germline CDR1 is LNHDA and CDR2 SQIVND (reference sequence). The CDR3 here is CASSIGGLVPNEKLFF. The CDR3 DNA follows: TGTGCCAGTAGTATAGGGGGCCTCGTACCTAATGAAAAACTGTTTTTT.

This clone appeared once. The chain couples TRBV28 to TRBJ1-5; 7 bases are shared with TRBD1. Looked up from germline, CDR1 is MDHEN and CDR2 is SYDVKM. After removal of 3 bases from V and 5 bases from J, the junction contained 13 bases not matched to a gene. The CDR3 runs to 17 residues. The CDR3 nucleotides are TGTGCCAGCAGTTTCCCCGGACAGGTTTACGGATATCAGCCCCAGCATTTT. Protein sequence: CASSFPGQVYGYQPQHF.

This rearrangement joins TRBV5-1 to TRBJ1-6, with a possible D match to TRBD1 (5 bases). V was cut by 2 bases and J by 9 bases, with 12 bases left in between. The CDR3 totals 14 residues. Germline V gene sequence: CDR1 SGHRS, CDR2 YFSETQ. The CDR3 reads CASSFGEGISPLHF. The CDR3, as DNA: TGCGCCAGCAGCTTCGGGGAGGGGATTTCACCCCTCCACTTT.

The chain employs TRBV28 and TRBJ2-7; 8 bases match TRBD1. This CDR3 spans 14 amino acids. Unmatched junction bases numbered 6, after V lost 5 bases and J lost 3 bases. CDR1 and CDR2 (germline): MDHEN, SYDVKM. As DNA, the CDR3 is TGTGCCAGCAGTGCAGACAGGGGAATCTACGAGCAGTACTTC. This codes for CASSADRGIYEQYF.

CDR3 loop: CASSHLAFRRVTLNTEAFF. CDR3 DNA sequence: TGTGCCAGCAGCCATCTCGCTTTTAGGAGGGTGACCCTGAACACTGAAGCTTTCTTT. The chain employs TRBV7-9 and TRBJ1-1; the D is unclear. CDR3 length: 19 residues. The germline CDR1 and CDR2 sequences are SEHNR and FQNEAQ (reference sequence). Trimming took 5 bases from V and 0 from J, leaving 25 bases between them.

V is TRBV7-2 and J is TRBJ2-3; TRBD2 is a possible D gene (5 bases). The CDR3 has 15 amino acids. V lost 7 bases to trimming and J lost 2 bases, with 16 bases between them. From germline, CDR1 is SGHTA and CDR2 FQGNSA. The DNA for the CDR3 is TGTGCCAGCATCGAAGGGCGGGTTCCCACAGATACGCAGTATTTT. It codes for CASIEGRVPTDTQYF.

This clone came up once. As DNA, the CDR3 is TGCAGTGCTAGTGCCGGGACAGCTACAACCATTAGCAATCAGCCCCAGCATTTT. The encoded protein is CSASAGTATTISNQPQHF. The rearrangement uses TRBV20-1 and TRBJ1-5; the match to TRBD1 covers 7 bases. V lost 3 bases to trimming and J lost 0 bases; unmatched junction nucleotides: 14. The CDR3 totals 18 residues. Germline V gives CDR1 DFQATT, CDR2 SNEGSKA (reference sequence).

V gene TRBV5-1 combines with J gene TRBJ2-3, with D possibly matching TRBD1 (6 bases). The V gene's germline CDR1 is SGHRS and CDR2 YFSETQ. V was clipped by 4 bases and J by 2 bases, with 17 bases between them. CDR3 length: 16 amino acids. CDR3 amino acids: CASSIRQADLTDTQYF. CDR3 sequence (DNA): TGCGCCAGCAGCATAAGACAGGCGGACCTCACAGATACGCAGTATTTT.

CDR3 sequence: CASSQVGQLGLGNTIYF. The CDR3 DNA is TGCGCCAGCAGCCAAGTCGGACAGCTGGGCCTTGGAAACACCATATATTTT. The chain uses TRBV4-3 and TRBJ1-3; a possible D gene is TRBD1 (6 bases). Trimming shortened V by 1 base and J by 3 bases, and 16 bases separated the two germline ends. CDR3 size: 17 residues. Germline V CDR1 and CDR2: LGHNA, YSLEER.

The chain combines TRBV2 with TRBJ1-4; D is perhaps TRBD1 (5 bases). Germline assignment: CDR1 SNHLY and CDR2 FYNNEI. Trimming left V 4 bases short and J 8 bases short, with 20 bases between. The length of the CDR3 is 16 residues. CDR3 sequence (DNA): TGTGCCAGCAGTGCCCCTGACAGTTCACTTGAGGAAAAACTGTTTTTT. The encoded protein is CASSAPDSSLEEKLFF.

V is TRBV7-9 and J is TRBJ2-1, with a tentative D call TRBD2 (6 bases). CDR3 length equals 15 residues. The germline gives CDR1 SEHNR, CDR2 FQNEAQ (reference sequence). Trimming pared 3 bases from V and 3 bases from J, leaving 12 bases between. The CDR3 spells CASSFFGRGYNEQFF. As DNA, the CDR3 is TGTGCCAGCAGCTTCTTCGGGAGAGGCTACAATGAGCAGTTCTTC.

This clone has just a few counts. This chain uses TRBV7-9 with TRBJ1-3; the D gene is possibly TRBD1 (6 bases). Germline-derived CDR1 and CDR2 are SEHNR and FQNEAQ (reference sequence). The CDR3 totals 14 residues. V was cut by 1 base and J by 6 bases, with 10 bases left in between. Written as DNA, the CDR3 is TGTGCCAGCAGCTTAGACAGGGCGGAAAACACCATATATTTT. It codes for CASSLDRAENTIYF. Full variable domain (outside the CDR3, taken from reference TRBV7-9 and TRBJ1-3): DTGVSQNPRHKITKRGQNVTFRCDPISEHNRLYWYRQTLGQGPEFLTYFQNEAQLEKSRLLSDRFSAERPKGSFSTLEIQRTEQGDSAMYLCASSLDRAENTIYFGEGSWLTVV.

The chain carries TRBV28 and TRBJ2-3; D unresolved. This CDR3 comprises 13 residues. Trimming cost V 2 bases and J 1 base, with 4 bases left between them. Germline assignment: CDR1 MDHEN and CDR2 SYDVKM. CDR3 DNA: TGTGCCAGCAGTTTAGCAGGCACAGATACGCAGTATTTT. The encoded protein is CASSLAGTDTQYF. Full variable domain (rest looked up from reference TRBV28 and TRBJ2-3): DVKVTQSSRYLVKRTGEKVFLECVQDMDHENMFWYRQDPGLGLRLIYFSYDVKMKEKGDIPEGYSVSREKKERFSLILESASTNQTSMYLCASSLAGTDTQYFGPGTRLTVL.

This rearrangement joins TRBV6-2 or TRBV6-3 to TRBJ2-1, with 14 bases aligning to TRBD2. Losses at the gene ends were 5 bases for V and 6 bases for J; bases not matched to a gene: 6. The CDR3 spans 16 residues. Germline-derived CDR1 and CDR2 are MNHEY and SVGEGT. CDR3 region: CASSGPGLAGVNEQFF. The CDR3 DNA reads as TGTGCCAGCAGTGGACCGGGACTAGCGGGAGTCAATGAGCAGTTCTTC.

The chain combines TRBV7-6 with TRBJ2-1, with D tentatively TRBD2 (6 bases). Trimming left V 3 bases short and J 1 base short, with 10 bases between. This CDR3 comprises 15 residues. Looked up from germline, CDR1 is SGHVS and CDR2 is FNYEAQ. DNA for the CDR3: TGTGCCAGCAGCTTGCGACTAGGGTCCTACAATGAGCAGTTCTTC. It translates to CASSLRLGSYNEQFF. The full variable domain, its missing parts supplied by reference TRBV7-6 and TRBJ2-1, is GAGVSQSPRYKVTKRGQDVALRCDPISGHVSLYWYRQALGQGPEFLTYFNYEAQQDKSGLPNDRFSAERPEGSISTLTIQRTEQRDSAMYRCASSLRLGSYNEQFFGPGTRLTVL.

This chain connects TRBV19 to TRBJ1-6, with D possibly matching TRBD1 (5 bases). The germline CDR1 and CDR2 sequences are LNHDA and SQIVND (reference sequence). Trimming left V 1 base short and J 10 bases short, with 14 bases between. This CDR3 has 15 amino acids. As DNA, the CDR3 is TGTGCCAGTAGTATAGCTCCCGGAGGGGAATCACCCCTCCACTTT. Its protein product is CASSIAPGGESPLHF.

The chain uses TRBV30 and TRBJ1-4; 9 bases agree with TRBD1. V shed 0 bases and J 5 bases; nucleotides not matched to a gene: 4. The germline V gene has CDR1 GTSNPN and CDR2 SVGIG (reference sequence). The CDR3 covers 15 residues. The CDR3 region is CAWSVWTGANEKLFF. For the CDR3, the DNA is TGTGCCTGGAGTGTTTGGACAGGGGCAAATGAAAAACTGTTTTTT. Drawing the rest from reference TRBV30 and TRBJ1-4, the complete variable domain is SQTIHQWPATLVQPVGSPLSLECTVEGTSNPNLYWYRQAAGRGLQLLFYSVGIGQISSEVPQNLSASRPQDRQFILSSKKLLLSDSGFYLCAWSVWTGANEKLFFGSGTQLSVL.

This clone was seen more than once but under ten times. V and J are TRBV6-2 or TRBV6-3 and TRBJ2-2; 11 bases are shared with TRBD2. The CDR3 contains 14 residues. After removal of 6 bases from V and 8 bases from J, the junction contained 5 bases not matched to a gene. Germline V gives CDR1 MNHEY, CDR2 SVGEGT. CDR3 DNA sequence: TGTGCCAGCAGCCCTAGCGGGGGGTCAGGGGAGCTGTTTTTT. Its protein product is CASSPSGGSGELFF.